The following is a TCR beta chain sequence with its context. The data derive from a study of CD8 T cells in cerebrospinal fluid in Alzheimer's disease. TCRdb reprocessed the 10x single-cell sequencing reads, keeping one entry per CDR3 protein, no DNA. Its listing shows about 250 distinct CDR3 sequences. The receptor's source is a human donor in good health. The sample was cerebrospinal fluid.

The CDR3: CASSLPDRVKTGELFF. The V and J genes are TRBV7-3 and TRBJ2-2; no DNA is available, so the TRBD1 call from TCRdb remains unchecked. The CDR3 runs 16 residues. Germline V gene lookup returns CDR1 SGHTA and CDR2 FQGTGA.